This entry features one T cell receptor (beta chain) sequence. This clone was recorded only once. The clone's antigen remains unknown. Qualities for individual bases were not recorded, and no much larger clone is one base off. Including cysteine and phenylalanine, the CDR3 has 14 amino acids. Only CDR3 DNA remains: 42 bases, in frame from the first base. Library preparation was by the immunoSEQ multiplex PCR assay. TCRdb holds this immuneACCESS table with in-frame rearrangements only. Some clones are missing; in checked studies, unresolved V genes explain under half, and the rest has no known cause. This sample has around 69,000 clones in its table, and 91% of those were observed once. The top ten hold roughly 5.7% of the sample. The data are from a study of T cell changes during pregnancy in multiple sclerosis (dated by TCRdb to between 2017 and 2020). For the study in its entirety: In women with multiple sclerosis, the researchers looked at how the T cell repertoire shifted as pregnancy progressed.

The source of this sequence is a female donor with multiple sclerosis, enrolled in a pregnancy study. The sample was CD8+ T cells from peripheral blood mononuclear cells, taken before pregnancy. Here the chain combines TRBV21-1 and TRBJ1-5; TRBD1, as called in the table, went unchecked against the DNA. TRBV21-1 is noted as a pseudogene. The sequenced DNA: TGTGCCAGCAGCATCCAGACAGGCAGAGGGCCCCAGCATTTT. This sequence encodes CASSIQTGRGPQHF.